The next 27 T cell receptor beta chains were all read from a single sample in a study of control samples from healthy donors and cancer patients. Profiled with immunoSEQ multiplex PCR; TCRdb holds only in-frame clones, not every one. The sample yields tens of thousands of clones, 75% to 90% seen once. Sequenced sample: PBMCs. These receptors were taken from a woman aged 45 to 65 with lung cancer.

The chain carries TRBV9 and TRBJ1-3, with a tentative D call TRBD1 (6 bases). Per germline, CDR1 SGDLS and CDR2 YYNGEE. The CDR3 is made up of 19 amino acids. Trimming left V 0 bases short and J 1 base short, with 20 bases between. CDR3 DNA sequence: TGTGCCAGCAGCGTAGACGGACTCAGGGGTGTGGGGTCTGGAAACACCATATATTTT. Translated, it gives CASSVDGLRGVGSGNTIYF.

The rearrangement uses TRBV5-8 and TRBJ2-5, with 9 bases matching TRBD2. Looked up from germline, CDR1 is SGHTS and CDR2 is YDEGEE. The CDR3 runs to 16 residues. Trimming cost V 2 bases and J 2 bases; bases outside gene matches: 7. This chain's CDR3 is CASSFGSGGHQETQYF. CDR3 nucleotide sequence: TGTGCCAGCAGCTTTGGTAGCGGGGGTCATCAAGAGACCCAGTACTTC.

The chain carries TRBV7-2 and TRBJ1-5; unclear D gene. Trimming removed 6 bases from V and 3 bases from J, with 12 bases in between. The CDR3 consists of 14 residues. Germline V gene data show CDR1 as SGHTA and CDR2 as FQGNSA. CDR3 nucleotides: TGTGCCAGCAGTCCGAGGCCGATCAATCAGCCCCAGCATTTT. Translation gives CASSPRPINQPQHF.

This chain connects TRBV12-5 to TRBJ1-5, with D perhaps matching TRBD1 (5 bases). Germline V gives CDR1 LGHNT, CDR2 FRNRAP. The CDR3 is 18 amino acids. V was pared by 6 bases and J by 3 bases, with 24 bases between. This CDR3 is CASGGGVGLRYSNQPQHF. DNA for the CDR3: TGTGCTAGTGGGGGAGGGGTGGGACTAAGGTACTCCAATCAGCCCCAGCATTTT.

This clone came up a few times. The chain links TRBV3-1 (or the pseudogene TRBV3-2) to TRBJ2-7; perhaps TRBD2 as D (7 bases). The CDR3 loop spans 15 amino acids. V gave up 1 base and J gave up 0 bases, with 10 bases separating them. CDR1 and CDR2 (germline): LGHDT, YNNKEL (reference sequence). The CDR3 spells CASSQGRGGSYEQYF. In DNA, the CDR3 is TGTGCCAGCAGCCAAGGGAGGGGGGGCTCCTACGAGCAGTACTTC.

CDR3 protein: CASSLGNTIYF. Here the CDR3 DNA reads TGTGCCAGCAGTTTAGGAAACACCATATATTTT. The genes are TRBV12-3 or TRBV12-4 and TRBJ1-3; no definite D call. Trimming removed 1 base at V and 5 bases at J, with 0 bases between. This CDR3 has 11 amino acids.

In this sample, this clone turned up a few times. In DNA, the CDR3 is TGTGCCAGCTCACCACCCGGACAGGGTTTCTACGAGCAGTACTTC. It yields the protein CASSPPGQGFYEQYF. This rearrangement joins TRBV18 to TRBJ2-7, with 8 bases lining up with TRBD1. The CDR3 covers 15 residues. Germline trimming cut 0 bases from V and 3 bases from J; bases unmatched to any gene: 4. Germline loops: CDR1 KGHSH, CDR2 LQKENI.

This clone was seen a handful of times. The chain combines TRBV10-3 with TRBJ2-1; TRBD2 agrees at 8 bases. Germline V CDR1 and CDR2: ENHRY, SYGVKD. The CDR3 has 16 residues. The V and J ends lost 6 bases and 0 bases, in that order; junction bases with no gene match: 7. CDR3 nucleotide sequence: TGTGCCATCAGAGACCCCGCGGGGGGCTCCTACAATGAGCAGTTCTTC. Translating it yields CAIRDPAGGSYNEQFF.

The J gene is TRBJ1-2, the V gene TRBV14; no reliable D call. The V gene's germline CDR1 is SGHDN and CDR2 FVKESK. The CDR3 has 15 amino acids. The V gene lost 0 bases and the J gene lost 4 bases, with 12 bases spanning the gap. CDR3 DNA sequence: TGTGCCAGCAGCCAAGAAACGGGTCAGCTCTATGGCTACACCTTC. Protein sequence: CASSQETGQLYGYTF.

The chain carries TRBV7-3 and TRBJ2-1; 9 bases line up with TRBD2. The CDR3 extends over 15 amino acids. The trim removed 1 base at V and 4 bases at J, leaving 2 bases unmatched. Germline-derived CDR1 and CDR2 are SGHTA and FQGTGA. The CDR3 spells CASSLSAGGYNEQFF. DNA of the CDR3: TGTGCCAGCAGCTTAAGCGCGGGGGGGTACAATGAGCAGTTCTTC.

The rearrangement joins TRBV6-6 to TRBJ1-1; no reliable D call. The length of the CDR3 is 13 residues. CDR1 MNHNY and CDR2 SVGAGI come from the germline V gene (reference sequence). Trimming took 3 bases from V and 8 from J, leaving 13 bases between them. The CDR3 is CASSYGQNGEAFF. CDR3 DNA: TGTGCCAGCAGTTATGGTCAAAACGGCGAAGCTTTCTTT.

V gene TRBV6-6 combines with J gene TRBJ2-4; maybe TRBD1 (7 bases). Germline assignment: CDR1 MNHNY and CDR2 SVGAGI (reference sequence). V shed 5 bases and J shed 1 base, with 15 bases lying between them. This CDR3 region has 16 residues. The CDR3 region is CASSQGGMRAKNIQYF. The CDR3 DNA reads as TGTGCCAGCAGTCAGGGGGGCATGAGGGCCAAAAACATTCAGTACTTC.

V and J are TRBV7-8 and TRBJ1-2, with D uncertain. Germline V lookup: CDR1 SGHVS, CDR2 FQNEAQ. This CDR3 region has 16 residues. The V and J ends lost 1 base and 4 bases respectively, with 16 bases between them. CDR3 loop: CASSLDRTGRSYGYTF. CDR3 DNA: TGTGCCAGCAGCTTAGATAGGACCGGCAGGAGCTATGGCTACACCTTC. Supplemented by reference TRBV7-8 and TRBJ1-2, the full variable domain reads GAGVSQSPRYKVAKRGQDVALRCDPISGHVSLFWYQQALGQGPEFLTYFQNEAQLDKSGLPSDRFFAERPEGSVSTLKIQRTQQEDSAVYLCASSLDRTGRSYGYTFGSGTRLTVV.

V is TRBV6-6 and J is TRBJ1-2; no reliable D call. The CDR3 spans 13 residues. CDR1 and CDR2 from the germline V gene are MNHNY and SVGAGI (reference sequence). Trimming took 7 bases from V and 4 from J, leaving 13 bases between them. The CDR3, as DNA: TGTGCCAGCACCAACGGACGGGCCTATGGCTACACCTTC. Amino acids: CASTNGRAYGYTF.

This chain connects TRBV7-2 to TRBJ1-4; 8 bases agree with TRBD1. The V gene end was trimmed by 3 bases and the J gene end by 7 bases; junction bases not matched to a gene: 4. The CDR3 runs to 14 residues. Germline V gives CDR1 SGHTA, CDR2 FQGNSA. CDR3 bases: TGTGCCAGCAGCTTCGACAGGGGAGGTGAAAAACTGTTTTTT. This translates into CASSFDRGGEKLFF.

Of note for this clone: At one end, the junction sequence differs from germline, possibly due to a read error. CDR3 protein: CASSEAQQGPYVQYF. The CDR3, as DNA: TGTGCCAGCAGTGAAGCGCAGCAGGGACCTTACGTGCAGTACTTC. The V gene is TRBV2, the J gene TRBJ2-7; D assignment may be TRBD1 or TRBD2 (5 bases each). The CDR3 runs 15 residues. Germline V CDR1 and CDR2: SNHLY, FYNNEI.

This clone was seen a handful of times. This chain links TRBV6-2 or TRBV6-3 with TRBJ2-7; D is ambiguous. V was clipped by 2 bases and J by 0 bases, with 11 bases between them. Germline V gene lookup returns CDR1 MNHEY and CDR2 SVGEGT. The CDR3 runs to 15 residues. The CDR3, as DNA: TGTGCCAGCAGTTACGTTCGCGGCCTCTCCTACGAGCAGTACTTC. This codes for CASSYVRGLSYEQYF.

The rearrangement uses TRBV10-3 and TRBJ2-2, with 13 bases aligning to TRBD2. CDR3 length equals 19 residues. Per germline, CDR1 ENHRY and CDR2 SYGVKD. With V trimmed by 3 bases and J by 5 bases, 12 bases remained unmatched. For the CDR3, the DNA is TGTGCCATCAGTGATTCCGCTCAGACTAGCGGGGGGTTAACCGGGGAGCTGTTTTTT. Protein sequence: CAISDSAQTSGGLTGELFF.

The chain couples TRBV19 to TRBJ2-2, with TRBD1 matching 10 bases. After removal of 6 bases from V and 7 bases from J, the junction contained 5 bases not matched to a gene. The CDR3 spans 14 residues. Germline CDR1 reads LNHDA; CDR2 reads SQIVND (reference sequence). In nucleotides, the CDR3 is TGTGCCAGTAGCCTGGGACAGGGGATCGGGGAGCTGTTTTTT. As protein: CASSLGQGIGELFF.

The rearrangement uses TRBV6-2 or TRBV6-3 and TRBJ1-2, with 10 positions matching TRBD1. This CDR3 has 16 residues. Trimming cost V 5 bases and J 3 bases; bases outside gene matches: 9. The germline CDR1 and CDR2 sequences are MNHEY and SVGEGT. CDR3 bases: TGTGCCAGCAGTCGGACCGGGACAGGGGTAGACTATGGCTACACCTTC. It codes for CASSRTGTGVDYGYTF.

The gene calls are TRBV25-1 and TRBJ1-1, with D unclear. In germline, CDR1 is MGHDK, CDR2 SYGVNS. The CDR3 length is 11 residues. V was shortened by 5 bases and J by 6 bases, with 7 bases between the two germline ends. The CDR3 bases are TGTGCCAGCAGTTATACAGCTGAAGCTTTCTTT. It encodes CASSYTAEAFF.

The chain employs TRBV6-5 and TRBJ2-5; 7 bases are shared with TRBD1. Unmatched junction bases numbered 6, after V lost 6 bases and J lost 2 bases. Germline V gene data show CDR1 as MNHEY and CDR2 as SVGAGI. This CDR3 is 14 amino acids long. The CDR3: CASSRQGWQETQYF. The CDR3 DNA reads TGTGCCAGCAGCAGACAGGGATGGCAAGAGACCCAGTACTTC.

The genes are TRBV5-6 and TRBJ2-3; no reliable D call. Germline CDR1 and CDR2: SGHDT and YYEEEE. V lost 0 bases, J lost 1 base, and 3 bases lay in between. The CDR3 is 13 amino acids. CDR3 protein: CASSLGGTDTQYF. The CDR3 DNA reads as TGTGCCAGCAGCTTGGGGGGCACAGATACGCAGTATTTT.

This chain uses TRBV12-5 with TRBJ2-2; 10 bases fit TRBD2. V trimming: 2 bases; J trimming: 0 bases; junction bases outside the gene matches: 3. Germline CDR1 and CDR2: LGHNT and FRNRAP. CDR3 length: 17 amino acids. The CDR3 nucleotides are TGTGCTAGTGGTTTGATACTAGCGGGACCGAACACCGGGGAGCTGTTTTTT. This gives the protein CASGLILAGPNTGELFF.

The J gene is TRBJ2-7, the V gene TRBV18, with D uncertain. Germline CDR1 reads KGHSH; CDR2 reads LQKENI. The V and J ends lost 3 bases and 0 bases respectively, with 9 bases between them. There are 14 residues in the CDR3. The chain's CDR3 is CASSPGFSSYEQYF. The CDR3 DNA follows: TGTGCCAGCTCACCGGGGTTTAGCTCCTACGAGCAGTACTTC.

The V gene is TRBV27, the J gene TRBJ2-7; the D is unclear. V lost 3 bases to trimming and J lost 3 bases, with 12 bases between them. Germline V gene sequence: CDR1 MNHEY, CDR2 SMNVEV (reference sequence). This CDR3 comprises 14 residues. The CDR3 region has the DNA TGTGCCAGCAGTTTCTTAGGACGGATCTACGAGCAGTACTTC. It encodes CASSFLGRIYEQYF.

The rearrangement links TRBV11-3 to TRBJ1-1; 7 bases match TRBD1. This CDR3 is 14 amino acids long. Trimming took 0 bases from V and 4 from J; bases not matched to a gene: 2. The germline gives CDR1 SGHNT, CDR2 YENEEA. In nucleotides, the CDR3 is TGTGCCAGCAGCTTAGAGGCAGGGGGCACTGAAGCTTTCTTT. Translation gives CASSLEAGGTEAFF.